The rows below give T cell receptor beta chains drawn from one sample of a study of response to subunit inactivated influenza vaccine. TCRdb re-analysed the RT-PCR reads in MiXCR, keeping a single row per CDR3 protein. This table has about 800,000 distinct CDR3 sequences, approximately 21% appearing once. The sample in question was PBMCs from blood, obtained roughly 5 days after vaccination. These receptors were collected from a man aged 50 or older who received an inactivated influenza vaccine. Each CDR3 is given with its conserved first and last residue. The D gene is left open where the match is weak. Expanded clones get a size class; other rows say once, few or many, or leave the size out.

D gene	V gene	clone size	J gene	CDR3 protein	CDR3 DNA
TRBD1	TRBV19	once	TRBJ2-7	CASSPSSGTGRREQYF	TGTGCCAGTAGTCCCAGCTCCGGGACAGGGCGGCGCGAGCAGTACTTC
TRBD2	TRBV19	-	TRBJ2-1	CASSIFRRERNEQFF	TGTGCCAGTAGTATATTCCGGCGGGAGAGGAATGAGCAGTTCTTC
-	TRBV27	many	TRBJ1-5	CASSFVGNQPQHF	TGTGCCAGCAGTTTCGTGGGCAATCAGCCCCAGCATTTT
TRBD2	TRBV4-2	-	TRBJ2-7	CASSQDGRQRESYEQYF	TGTGCCAGCAGCCAAGATGGGAGGCAGCGGGAGTCTTACGAGCAGTACTTC
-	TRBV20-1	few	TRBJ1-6	CSVSPPNSPLHF	TGCAGTGTCAGCCCTCCGAATTCACCCCTCCACTTT
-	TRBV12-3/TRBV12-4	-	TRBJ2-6	CASAQSGANVLTF	TGTGCCAGCGCCCAGTCTGGGGCCAACGTCCTGACTTTC
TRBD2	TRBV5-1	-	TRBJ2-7	CASSLDSTSGGYEQYF	TGCGCCAGCAGCTTGGATTCCACTAGCGGGGGCTACGAGCAGTACTTC
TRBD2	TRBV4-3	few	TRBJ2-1	CASSRDYPDNEQFF	TGCGCCAGCAGCCGGGACTACCCCGACAATGAGCAGTTCTTC
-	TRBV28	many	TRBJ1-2	CASYSAGTYGYTF	TGTGCCAGCTATTCCGCAGGGACCTATGGCTACACCTTC
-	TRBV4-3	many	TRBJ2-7	CASSQDGYYEQYF	TGCGCCAGCAGCCAGGACGGATACTACGAGCAGTACTTC
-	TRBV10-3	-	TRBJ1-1	CATAPGTNTEAFF	TGTGCCACCGCTCCCGGGACGAACACTGAAGCTTTCTTT
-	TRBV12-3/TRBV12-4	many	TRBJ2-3	CASSSLRDTQYF	TGTGCCAGCAGTTCTCTGCGAGATACGCAGTATTTT
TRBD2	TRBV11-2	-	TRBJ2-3	CASSPRTSGAEWGTDTQYF	TGTGCCAGCAGCCCCAGGACTAGCGGGGCCGAGTGGGGCACAGATACGCAGTATTTT
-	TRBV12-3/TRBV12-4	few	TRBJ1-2	CASSFPGAGEGYTF	TGTGCCAGCAGTTTCCCAGGGGCAGGCGAAGGCTACACCTTC
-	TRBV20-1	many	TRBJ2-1	CSARGTSSYNEQFF	TGCAGTGCTAGAGGTACAAGCTCCTACAATGAGCAGTTCTTC
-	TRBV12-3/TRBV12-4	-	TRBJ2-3	CASSGAGPDTQYF	TGTGCCAGCTCGGGGGCAGGCCCAGATACGCAGTATTTT
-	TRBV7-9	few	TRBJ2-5	CASSTDRRQETQYF	TGTGCCAGCAGCACCGACAGGCGCCAAGAGACCCAGTACTTC
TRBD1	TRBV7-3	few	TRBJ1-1	CASSSTDRTNAEAFF	TGTGCCAGCAGCTCAACGGACAGGACGAACGCTGAAGCTTTCTTT
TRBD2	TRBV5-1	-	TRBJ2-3	CASSRTSGGMETQYF	TGCGCCAGCAGCCGGACTAGCGGGGGGATGGAGACGCAGTATTTT
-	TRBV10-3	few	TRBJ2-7	CAISRVSAYEQYF	TGTGCCATCAGCCGCGTGTCCGCCTACGAGCAGTACTTC
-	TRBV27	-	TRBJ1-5	CASSQGRWNQPQHF	TGTGCCAGCAGTCAGGGACGGTGGAATCAGCCCCAGCATTTT
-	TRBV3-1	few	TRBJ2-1	CASSQDSANYNEQFF	TGTGCCAGCAGCCAAGATTCCGCAAACTACAATGAGCAGTTCTTC
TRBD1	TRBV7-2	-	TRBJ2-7	CASSLPSGTGMKGEQYF	TGTGCCAGCAGCTTACCATCCGGGACAGGGATGAAGGGCGAGCAGTACTTC
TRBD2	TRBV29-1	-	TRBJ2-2	CSVGLAGSGELFF	TGCAGCGTTGGACTAGCGGGATCCGGGGAGCTGTTTTTT
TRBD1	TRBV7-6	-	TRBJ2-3	CASSLLGQGASTDTQYF	TGTGCCAGCAGCTTACTAGGACAGGGGGCGAGCACAGATACGCAGTATTTT
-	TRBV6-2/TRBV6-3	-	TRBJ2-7	CASSRQTTYEQYF	TGTGCCAGCTCCAGACAGACCACCTACGAGCAGTACTTC
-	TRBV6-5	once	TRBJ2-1	CASSSTKANEQSF	TGTGCCAGCAGTTCAACCAAGGCCAATGAGCAGTCCTTC
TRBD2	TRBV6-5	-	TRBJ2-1	CASSYFTLAGAFNEQFF	TGTGCCAGCAGTTACTTCACACTAGCGGGAGCGTTTAATGAGCAGTTCTTC
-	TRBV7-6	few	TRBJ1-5	CASSQDGDSNQPQHF	TGTGCCAGCAGCCAGGACGGTGATAGCAATCAGCCCCAGCATTTT
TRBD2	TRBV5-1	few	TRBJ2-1	CASSDLAGGKYGEQFF	TGCGCCAGCAGTGATCTAGCGGGGGGAAAGTACGGGGAGCAGTTCTTC
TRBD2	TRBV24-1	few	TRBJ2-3	CATSDPVGLAGEADTQYF	TGTGCCACCAGTGATCCCGTGGGACTAGCGGGGGAGGCGGATACGCAGTATTTT
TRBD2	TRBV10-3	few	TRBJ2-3	CAISEGLAGVADTQYF	TGTGCCATCAGTGAAGGTCTAGCGGGAGTAGCAGATACGCAGTATTTT
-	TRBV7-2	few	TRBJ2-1	CASSGPPNNNEQFF	TGTGCCAGCAGCGGGCCCCCCAATAACAATGAGCAGTTCTTC
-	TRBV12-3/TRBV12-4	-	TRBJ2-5	CASSPGTAPIGAQYF	TGTGCCAGCAGTCCTGGGACTGCACCCATAGGGGCCCAGTACTTC
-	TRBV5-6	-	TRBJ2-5	CASGLRGTNAQETQYF	TGTGCCAGCGGACTTAGGGGGACGAACGCCCAAGAGACCCAGTACTTC
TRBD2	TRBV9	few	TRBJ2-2	CASSVGRYGRASNTGELFF	TGTGCCAGCAGCGTAGGACGGTACGGGAGGGCATCGAACACCGGGGAGCTGTTTTTT
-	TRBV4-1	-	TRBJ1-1	CASSQIMSGFTEVFF	TGCGCCAGCAGCCAAATCATGTCGGGGTTCACTGAAGTTTTCTTT
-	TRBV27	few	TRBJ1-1	CASSFRGGGTEAFF	TGTGCCAGCAGTTTCCGGGGTGGAGGCACTGAAGCTTTCTTT
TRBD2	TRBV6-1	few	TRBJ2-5	CASSGTSGAQTQYF	TGTGCCAGCTCCGGGACTAGCGGGGCACAGACCCAGTACTTC
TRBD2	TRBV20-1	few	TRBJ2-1	CSAAPRDYQEQFF	TGCAGTGCCGCCCCTCGGGACTACCAGGAGCAGTTCTTC
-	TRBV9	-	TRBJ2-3	CASSATGTAHLGGTQYF	TGTGCCAGCAGCGCCACCGGGACAGCCCATTTGGGGGGTACGCAGTATTTT
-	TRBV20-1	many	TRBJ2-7	CSARPPKTPGYEQYF	TGCAGTGCTAGACCCCCGAAGACGCCAGGGTACGAGCAGTACTTC
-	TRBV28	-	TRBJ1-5	CASSPRVGHNQPQHF	TGTGCCAGCAGTCCCCGGGTCGGGCACAATCAGCCCCAGCATTTT
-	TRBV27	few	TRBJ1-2	CASTPDGYGYTF	TGTGCCAGCACCCCTGACGGGTATGGCTACACCTTC
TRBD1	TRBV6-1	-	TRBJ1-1	CASSTGMETEAFF	TGTGCCAGTTCGACAGGGATGGAAACTGAAGCTTTCTTT
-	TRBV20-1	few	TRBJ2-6	CSASKGTGANVLTF	TGCAGTGCTAGTAAAGGGACTGGGGCCAACGTCCTGACTTTC
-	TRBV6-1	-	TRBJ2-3	CASSSLGTRGTDTQYF	TGTGCCAGCAGCTCCCTCGGCACGAGGGGAACAGATACGCAGTATTTT
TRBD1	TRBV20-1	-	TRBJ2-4	CSALKMRGQGTKNIQYF	TGCAGTGCCCTTAAAATGAGGGGACAGGGTACCAAAAACATTCAGTACTTC
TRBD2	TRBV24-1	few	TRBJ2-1	CATSESGNYNEQFF	TGTGCCACCAGTGAGAGCGGGAACTACAATGAGCAGTTCTTC
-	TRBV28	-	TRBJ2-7	CASSLDSLYEQYF	TGTGCCAGCAGTCTGGACAGCCTCTACGAGCAGTACTTC
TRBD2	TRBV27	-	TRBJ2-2	CASTQTSGSTGELFF	TGTGCCAGCACCCAGACTAGCGGAAGCACCGGGGAGCTGTTTTTT
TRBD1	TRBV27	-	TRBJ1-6	CASSIDRGNSPLHF	TGTGCCAGCAGTATTGACAGGGGGAATTCACCCCTCCACTTT
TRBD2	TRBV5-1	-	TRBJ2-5	CASSMGLAGIQETQYF	TGCGCCAGCAGCATGGGACTAGCGGGAATCCAAGAGACCCAGTACTTC